The rows below give T cell receptor beta chains drawn from one sample of a study of T cell responses to AZD1222 COVID-19 vaccine. Produced via immunoSEQ multiplex PCR; TCRdb's table is partial and in-frame only. Here the sample spans approximately 100,000 clones, approximately 81% being singletons. Sample: peripheral blood, taken 28 days after the second AZD1222 dose. The receptors here all came from an adult who received the AZD1222 COVID-19 vaccine. Each CDR3 is given without its conserved first and last residue.

v_gene,CDR3aa
TRBV6-2/TRBV6-3,ASSYSRGPGETQY
TRBV7-9,AGAGETQY
TRBV10-3,AISEPERSGNTIY
TRBV2,ASSEQGGTDTQY
TRBV7-2,ASSPRDFREF
TRBV7-2,ASSLGLSEIYNEQF
TRBV10-3,AILEQGSANTIY
TRBV5-1,ASSPTGVRETQY
TRBV28,ASRAELAIHNEQF
TRBV19,ASSIQLAARREQY
TRBV10-1,ASSESLAGGTDTQY
TRBV29-1,SARGGGIDGELF
TRBV5-1,ASSLGDVPSYEQY
TRBV4-3,ASSQDPTANTGELF
TRBV5-6,ASSLALASYNSPLH
TRBV29-1,SAGDRRYNEQF
TRBV4-1,ASSQLVGGNEQF
TRBV29-1,SVYSTGNEAF
TRBV5-1,ASSPRVARGGSNQPQH
TRBV10-1,ASTAGNNSPLH
TRBV20-1,SASSSSGSTDTQY
TRBV6-5,ASGTNSYNEQF
TRBV9,ASSVEQTTGRETQY
TRBV5-4,ASSLDGFNSPLH
TRBV2,ASSETASGSYEQY
TRBV5-1,ASSLGTGGLSYNEQF
TRBV7-9,ASSSLRTGRDTQY
TRBV19,ASSIERAINEQF
TRBV20-1,SAAWTEQF
TRBV7-3,ASSLGHLRGNEQF
TRBV5-4,ASSPRTGEHEAF
TRBV5-1,ASSLRGGRGTSTDTQY
TRBV2,ASRGGTLGSGAPLH
TRBV6-5,ASTLAGEGDTQY
TRBV5-1,ASSSNTGGQETQY
TRBV24-1,ATSDPRAASGNTIY
TRBV9,ASSADGINEKLF
TRBV10-3,AISEGRRSYT
TRBV5-6,ASSFTSGGYAGELF
TRBV4-2,ASSLNVGSNYGYT
TRBV27,ASSGPTGYGRKAF
TRBV2,ASSGGWASETQY
TRBV5-6,ASSHWSVLAKNIQY
TRBV4-2,ASSQDLLAPLNEQF